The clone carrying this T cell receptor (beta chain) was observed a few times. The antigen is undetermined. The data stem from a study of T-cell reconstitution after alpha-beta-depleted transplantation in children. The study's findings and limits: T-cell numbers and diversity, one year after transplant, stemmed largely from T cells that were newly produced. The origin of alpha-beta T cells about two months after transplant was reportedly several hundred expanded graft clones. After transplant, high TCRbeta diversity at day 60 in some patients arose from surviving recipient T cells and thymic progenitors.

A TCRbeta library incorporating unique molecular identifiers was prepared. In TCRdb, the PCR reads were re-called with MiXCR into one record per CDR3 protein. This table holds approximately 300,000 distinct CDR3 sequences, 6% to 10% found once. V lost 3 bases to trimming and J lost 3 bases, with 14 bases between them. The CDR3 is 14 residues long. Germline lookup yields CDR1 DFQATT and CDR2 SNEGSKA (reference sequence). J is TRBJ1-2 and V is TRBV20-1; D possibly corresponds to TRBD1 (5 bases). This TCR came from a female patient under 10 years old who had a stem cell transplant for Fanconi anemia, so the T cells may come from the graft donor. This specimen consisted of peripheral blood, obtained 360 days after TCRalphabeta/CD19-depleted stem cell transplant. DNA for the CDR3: TGCAGTGCTAGCTCTGGTAGGGGAGACTATGGCTACACCTTC. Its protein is CSASSGRGDYGYTF.